This T cell receptor beta chain was profiled in a study of shared clonotypes between healthy human individuals. Across the study: Each donor had three CD4 naive, three CD4 memory, two CD8 naive and one CD8 memory plate.

TCRdb keeps only in-frame clones here, not all; method: immunoSEQ multiplex PCR. The profile covers under 650,000 clones, with almost 97% appearing a single time and approximately 0.062% taken by the ten largest. This CDR3 has 19 residues. V was pared by 4 bases and J by 0 bases, with 20 bases between. The sequenced material came from naive CD4+ T cells sorted from blood. Subset described: CD45RA+ positively selected. The gene calls are TRBV5-3 and TRBJ2-6; a weak D match, TRBD1 (6 bases). Being an ORF, TRBV5-3 has a function that is uncertain. The clonotype comes from a woman in her twenties or thirties in good health. The CDR3: CARSHTRTEPNSGANVLTF. DNA for the CDR3: TGTGCCAGAAGCCACACAAGGACAGAACCCAACTCTGGGGCCAACGTCCTGACTTTC.